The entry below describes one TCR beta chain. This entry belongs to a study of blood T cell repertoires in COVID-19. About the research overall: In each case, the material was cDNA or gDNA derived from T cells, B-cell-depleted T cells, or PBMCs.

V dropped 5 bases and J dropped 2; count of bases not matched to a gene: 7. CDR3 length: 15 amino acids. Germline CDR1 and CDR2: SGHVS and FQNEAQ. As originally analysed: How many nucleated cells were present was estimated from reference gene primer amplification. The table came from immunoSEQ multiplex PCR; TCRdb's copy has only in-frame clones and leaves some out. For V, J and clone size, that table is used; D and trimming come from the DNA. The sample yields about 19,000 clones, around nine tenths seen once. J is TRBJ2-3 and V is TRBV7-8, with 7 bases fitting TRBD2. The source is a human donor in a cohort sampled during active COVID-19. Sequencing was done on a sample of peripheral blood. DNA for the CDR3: TGTGCCAGCAGCCGCGGGGAGGGCCACACAGATACGCAGTATTTT. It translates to CASSRGEGHTDTQYF.